The present entry profiles one T cell receptor beta chain with its context. Deletions cut 3 bases from V and 6 bases from J, with 9 bases between. The CDR3 runs to 11 residues. Germline loops: CDR1 SQVTM, CDR2 ANQGSEA. The sample originates from a study of blood T cells in healthy people across ages. The use of a sample-barcoded 5' primer and a J-beta primer mix characterized a second PCR of roughly 7 to 12 cycles. TCRdb independently ran MiXCR on the 5' RACE reads; one entry per CDR3 protein. Altogether about 1.5 million distinct CDR3 sequences are present, roughly 43% being singletons, with the ten largest covering less than 5%.

Specimen: blood. This receptor was identified in a woman between 18 and 30 years old in good health. The J gene is TRBJ2-7, the V gene TRBV29-1; no clear D. The CDR3 is CSVDSGFEQYF. CDR3 DNA: TGCAGCGTTGATTCCGGGTTCGAGCAGTACTTC.